Here is one TCR beta chain with its context. The data originate from a study of blood T cell repertoires in COVID-19. The table came from immunoSEQ multiplex PCR; TCRdb's copy has only in-frame clones and leaves some out. The data contain 250,000 to 300,000 clones, 70% to 90% of them singletons. Unmatched junction bases numbered 9, after V lost 5 bases and J lost 5 bases. The CDR3 extends over 14 amino acids. Germline V lookup: CDR1 SEHNR, CDR2 FQNEAQ (reference sequence). This TCR derives from a woman aged 60 to 75 in a cohort exposed to, infected with or recovered from COVID-19 (not recorded which). This rearrangement joins TRBV7-9 to TRBJ2-7; 7 bases match TRBD1. The specimen sequenced was PBMCs or T cells enriched from blood (not recorded which). The chain's CDR3 is CASSGRDRPHEQYF. In DNA, the CDR3 is TGTGCCAGCAGCGGCCGGGACAGACCCCACGAGCAGTACTTC.